This note documents a single TCR beta chain sequence. The antigen is unknown. These data come from a study of tumor-infiltrating lymphocytes in localized non-small cell lung cancer. Overall study context: Tumor tissue and non-adjacent uninvolved lung came from each patient. Study outcomes and limitations: TCR sequencing covered a subset of patients with enough tissue.

Data came from immunoSEQ multiplex PCR; TCRdb stores just in-frame clones and leaves some out. The profile shows tens of thousands of clones, approximately 85% of them singletons. The CDR3 is made up of 14 amino acids. The junction had 11 bases not matched to a gene; V was cut back by 4 bases and J by 6 bases. Germline lookup yields CDR1 SQVTM and CDR2 ANQGSEA. Source material: lung tumor tissue. The sequence came from a human donor with non-small cell lung cancer. V and J are TRBV29-1 and TRBJ1-2; 7 nucleotides match TRBD1. DNA for the CDR3: TGCAGCGTTGCAAGGCGACAGGGCATTAATGGCTACACCTTC. Amino acid sequence: CSVARRQGINGYTF.